Listed below are T cell receptor beta chains from one sample, sequenced in a study of shared clonotypes between healthy human individuals. This table comes from immunoSEQ multiplex PCR, and its TCRdb copy is limited to in-frame clones, with some not included. The data contain roughly 720,000 clones, around 91% of them singletons. Sequencing input: memory CD8+ T cells from PBMCs. Receptor source: a young man in good health. Some clones in this sample may be carry-over from other donors' samples. The CDR3 runs from the conserved cysteine through the conserved F or W.

TRBJ2-5 TRBV7-9 CASSPSYGQETQYF
TRBJ1-2 TRBV11-2 CASRPSLGQGDYGYTF
TRBJ1-5 TRBV4-3 CASSQNRGSNQPQHF
TRBJ2-3 TRBV10-2 CASTAGGPDTQYF
TRBJ1-1 TRBV29-1 CSVGPGGVDMNTEAFF
TRBJ2-2 TRBV9 CASSEPGTYTGELFF
TRBJ2-2 TRBV29-1 CSVDGGSFHTGELFF
TRBJ2-7 TRBV4-3 CASSQDNQDLAAYEQYF
TRBJ2-1 TRBV5-1 CASSLRGPADNEQFF
TRBJ2-2 TRBV6-4 CASSDSPETGELFF